The 19 T cell receptor beta chains presented below share a single source sample, sequenced in a study of blood T cells in healthy people across ages. A second PCR of about 7 to 12 cycles used a sample-barcoded 5' primer and a J-beta primer mix. TCRdb re-called the 5' RACE reads with MiXCR, one entry per CDR3 protein. Of approximately 800,000 distinct CDR3 sequences detected, around 25% appear once; the ten largest clones hold under 4.5%. This sample also appeared in a second study, on T cells of mothers and their children.

Sequencing input: blood. These receptors were taken from a boy younger than 18 in good health.

With respect to this clonotype: Because it lacks the conserved phenylalanine or tryptophan at the end, this CDR3 is likely a read error. This chain uses TRBV28 with TRBJ1-6; no clear D. The germline V gene has CDR1 MDHEN and CDR2 SYDVKM. The CDR3 runs 13 residues. V was pared by 5 bases and J by 7 bases, with 9 bases between. CDR3: CASSPYSNSPLHL. The CDR3 DNA follows: TGTGCCAGCAGTCCATACTCAAATTCACCCCTCCACTTG.

The chain is built from TRBV29-1 and TRBJ1-2; D gene uncertain. CDR3 size: 13 residues. Per the germline V gene, CDR1 is SQVTM and CDR2 is ANQGSEA. Deletions cut 7 bases from V and 3 bases from J, with 15 bases between. The CDR3 DNA reads as TGCAGCGCCAGGACGGAGGCGGACTATGGCTACACCTTC. Protein: CSARTEADYGYTF.

The V call is TRBV5-6, the J call TRBJ1-5; D gene uncertain. Germline CDR1 and CDR2: SGHDT and YYEEEE. The CDR3 spans 15 residues. The V and J ends lost 3 bases and 4 bases respectively, with 14 bases between them. For the CDR3, the DNA is TGTGCCAGCAGCTCGAGACGGTTGAATAATCAGCCCCAGCATTTT. It yields the protein CASSSRRLNNQPQHF.

About this clonotype itself: Just one base apart from a much larger clone, this may be a read error. The chain combines TRBV9 with TRBJ2-1; D perhaps matches TRBD2 (5 bases). Trimming cost V 4 bases and J 6 bases, with 14 bases left between them. This CDR3 region has 14 residues. Germline V CDR1 and CDR2: SGDLS, YYNGEE. The CDR3 here is CASSPGGSSNEQFF. The CDR3 DNA sequence: TGTGCCAGCAGCCCCGGAGGAAGTTCCAATGAGCAGTTCTTC.

This clonotype was counted a few times. V gene TRBV5-1 combines with J gene TRBJ2-5; no firm D call. The J call may be mistaken, given a closer DNA end match to TRBJ2-7. The CDR3 is 13 residues long. The germline V gene has CDR1 SGHRS and CDR2 YFSETQ. This CDR3 reads CASSYSRPIEQYF. The DNA of the CDR3 is TGCGCCAGCAGCTACTCCCGGCCTATCGAGCAGTACTTC.

The table lists this clonotype with a few counts. The chain links TRBV7-6 to TRBJ1-1; D perhaps matches TRBD1 (6 bases). Germline CDR1 is SGHVS and CDR2 is FNYEAQ. V was cut by 3 bases and J by 8 bases, with 13 bases left in between. This CDR3 has 13 amino acids. CDR3 nucleotides: TGTGCCAGCAGCTTTGACCCGGGGGCCGAAGCTTTCTTT. Protein sequence: CASSFDPGAEAFF.

The chain has TRBV5-1 and TRBJ2-5; 8 bases align to TRBD2. The CDR3 is 15 residues long. Germline V gene sequence: CDR1 SGHRS, CDR2 YFSETQ. V lost 4 bases, J lost 7 bases, and 12 bases stayed unmatched. CDR3: CASSEPAGGRGTQYF. CDR3 in DNA: TGCGCCAGCAGCGAACCGGCGGGGGGTCGTGGGACCCAGTACTTC. Variable domain in full (rest from reference TRBV5-1 and TRBJ2-5): KAGVTQTPRYLIKTRGQQVTLSCSPISGHRSVSWYQQTPGQGLQFLFEYFSETQRNKGNFPGRFSGRQFSNSRSEMNVSTLELGDSALYLCASSEPAGGRGTQYFGPGTRLLVL.

This clonotype was seen at least ten times. The genes are TRBV20-1 and TRBJ1-4; the D gene is possibly TRBD1 (6 bases). The V end lost 5 bases, the J end lost 0 bases, and 10 bases lay between the germline ends. CDR1 and CDR2 (germline): DFQATT, SNEGSKA (reference sequence). The CDR3 length is 14 residues. As DNA, the CDR3 is TGCAGTGCTCCGGGACAAGCAACTAATGAAAAACTGTTTTTT. It is translated as CSAPGQATNEKLFF.

This chain joins TRBV29-1 and TRBJ2-7; 9 nucleotides agree with TRBD1. Germline-derived CDR1 and CDR2 are SQVTM and ANQGSEA. The J segment lost 3 bases and the V segment lost 5 bases, leaving 11 bases of the junction unmatched. The CDR3 length is 15 residues. The CDR3 reads CSVRTGADLGYEQYF. The CDR3 DNA sequence: TGCAGCGTTAGGACAGGGGCCGACTTGGGCTACGAGCAGTACTTC.

Details on this clonotype: The junction differs from germline at one of its ends, possibly a read error. This rearrangement joins TRBV20-1 to TRBJ1-1; D not certain. The CDR3 is 13 amino acids. Germline V gene data show CDR1 as DFQATT and CDR2 as SNEGSKA (reference sequence). The CDR3 spells CSARDRGNAEAFF. The CDR3 coding sequence is TGCAGTGCTAGAGATAGAGGGAACGCTGAAGCTTTCTTT.

V usage is TRBV11-2 and J usage is TRBJ2-7; the match to TRBD1 covers 7 bases. The CDR3 is 14 residues long. Trimming took 3 bases from V and 0 from J; bases not matched to a gene: 2. The germline V gene encodes CDR1 SGHAT and CDR2 FQNNGV. CDR3 DNA: TGTGCCAGCAGCTTCCAGGGGGTCTCCTACGAGCAGTACTTC. Translating gives CASSFQGVSYEQYF.

The chain couples TRBV7-2 to TRBJ1-1; unclear D gene. With 8 bases removed from V and 0 bases from J, the gap between germline ends came to 10 bases. Germline CDR1 and CDR2: SGHTA and FQGNSA. This CDR3 spans 13 amino acids. The CDR3 sequence is CASPPLLNTEAFF. The CDR3 DNA reads TGTGCCAGCCCTCCATTGCTGAACACTGAAGCTTTCTTT. Looking up the rest from reference TRBV7-2 and TRBJ1-1 gives the full variable domain: GAGVSQSPSNKVTEKGKDVELRCDPISGHTALYWYRQSLGQGLEFLIYFQGNSAPDKSGLPSDRFSAERTGGSVSTLTIQRTQQEDSAVYLCASPPLLNTEAFFGQGTRLTVV.

The chain links TRBV18 to TRBJ1-4; D unresolved. In germline, CDR1 is KGHSH, CDR2 LQKENI. V lost 2 bases, J lost 11 bases, and 9 bases lay in between. This CDR3 has 12 residues. The CDR3 DNA is TGTGCCAGCTCACCAGGGGAGAGTAAACTGTTTTTT. Translating gives CASSPGESKLFF.

The gene calls are TRBV10-3 and TRBJ1-1; D may be TRBD1 (5 bases). V dropped 7 bases and J dropped 5 bases, with 14 bases sitting between them. The germline V gene encodes CDR1 ENHRY and CDR2 SYGVKD. The CDR3 loop spans 13 amino acids. CDR3: CAINPMGGTEAFF. The CDR3 bases are TGTGCCATCAACCCTATGGGGGGTACTGAAGCTTTCTTT.

The sample holds a few counts of this clonotype. The chain uses TRBV29-1 and TRBJ2-1; D is unresolved. Between the trimmed V and J ends, which lost 0 bases and 4 bases, there was a span of 1 base. This CDR3 is built from 11 residues. The V gene's germline CDR1 is SQVTM and CDR2 ANQGSEA. CDR3 DNA: TGCAGCGTTGAAGAGTACAATGAGCAGTTCTTC. Translating gives CSVEEYNEQFF.

This clonotype was detected only a few times. The gene calls are TRBV7-8 and TRBJ2-3; D gene ambiguous. Germline CDR1 is SGHVS and CDR2 is FQNEAQ. CDR3 length: 16 amino acids. Trimming pared 1 base from V and 2 bases from J, leaving 13 bases between. CDR3 sequence (DNA): TGTGCCAGCAGCTTAGAAATAAGTCTTTCCACAGATACGCAGTATTTT. This gives the protein CASSLEISLSTDTQYF.

This clonotype was found a few times. This rearrangement joins TRBV12-3 or TRBV12-4 to TRBJ1-6; 11 bases match TRBD1. Trimming at V came to 6 bases and at J to 15 bases, leaving 10 bases not matched to a gene. The length of the CDR3 is 14 residues. CDR3: CASRSNRDRGVLHF. The DNA for the CDR3 is TGTGCCAGCAGATCTAACCGGGACAGGGGGGTCCTCCACTTT.

The V gene is TRBV4-2, the J gene TRBJ2-7; perhaps TRBD1 as D (5 bases). The CDR3 is 17 amino acids. V shed 0 bases and J shed 2 bases, with 17 bases lying between them. Germline loops: CDR1 LGHNA, CDR2 YNFKEQ. CDR3 nucleotides: TGTGCCAGCAGCCAAGAAAGGGTCCGGCCAGGGACCTACGAGCAGTACTTC. Translation gives CASSQERVRPGTYEQYF.

The chain combines TRBV28 with TRBJ2-5; D may be TRBD1 (6 bases). The end of the DNA aligns better with TRBJ2-7, so the J call may be wrong. Per germline, CDR1 MDHEN and CDR2 SYDVKM. This CDR3 contains 17 residues. The CDR3 bases are TGTGCCAGCAGTTCTGCAGCTCTCTCCAGACAGGAGTACGAGCAGTACTTC. It codes for CASSSAALSRQEYEQYF.